This TCR beta chain was identified during a study of T cell changes during pregnancy in multiple sclerosis. The data were produced by immunoSEQ multiplex PCR, yet TCRdb's version contains in-frame clones alone and is incomplete. The repertoire has tens of thousands of clones, 88% of them found once; the top ten carry roughly 1.2%. Germline CDR1 and CDR2: SGHRS and YFSETQ. The CDR3 has 15 amino acids. The V end lost 7 bases, the J end lost 2 bases, and 15 bases lay between the germline ends. Sequenced material: CD4+ T cells from peripheral blood mononuclear cells, taken in the second trimester of pregnancy. The chain is built from TRBV5-1 and TRBJ1-4; D gene uncertain. The clonotype was recovered from a female donor with multiple sclerosis, enrolled in a pregnancy study. The CDR3 DNA is TGCGCCAGCTCGTTAGAGGGAACGACTAATGAAAAACTGTTTTTT. This codes for CASSLEGTTNEKLFF. The full variable domain, with the rest looked up from reference TRBV5-1 and TRBJ1-4, is KAGVTQTPRYLIKTRGQQVTLSCSPISGHRSVSWYQQTPGQGLQFLFEYFSETQRNKGNFPGRFSGRQFSNSRSEMNVSTLELGDSALYLCASSLEGTTNEKLFFGSGTQLSVL.